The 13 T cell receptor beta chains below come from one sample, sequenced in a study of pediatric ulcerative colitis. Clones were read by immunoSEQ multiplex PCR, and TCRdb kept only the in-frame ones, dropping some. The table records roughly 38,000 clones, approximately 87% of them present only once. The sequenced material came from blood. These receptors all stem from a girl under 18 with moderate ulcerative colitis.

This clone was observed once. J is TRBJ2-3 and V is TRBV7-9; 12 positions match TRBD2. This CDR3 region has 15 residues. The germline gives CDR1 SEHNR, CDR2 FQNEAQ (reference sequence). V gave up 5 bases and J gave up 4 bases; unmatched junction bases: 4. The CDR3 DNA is TGTGCCAGCAGCCCGGGACTAGCGGGCGCAGATACGCAGTATTTT. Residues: CASSPGLAGADTQYF.

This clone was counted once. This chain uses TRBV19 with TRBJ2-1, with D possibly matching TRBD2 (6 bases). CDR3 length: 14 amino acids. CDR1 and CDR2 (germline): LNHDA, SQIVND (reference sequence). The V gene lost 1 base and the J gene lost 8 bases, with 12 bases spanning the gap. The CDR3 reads CASSIATSSDEQFF. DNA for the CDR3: TGTGCCAGTAGTATAGCTACTAGCTCCGATGAGCAGTTCTTC.

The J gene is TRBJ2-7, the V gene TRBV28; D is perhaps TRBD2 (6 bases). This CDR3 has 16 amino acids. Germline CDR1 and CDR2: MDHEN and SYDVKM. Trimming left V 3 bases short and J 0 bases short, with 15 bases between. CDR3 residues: CASSLPSGEPSYEQYF. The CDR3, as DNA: TGTGCCAGCAGTTTGCCATCGGGGGAGCCCTCCTACGAGCAGTACTTC. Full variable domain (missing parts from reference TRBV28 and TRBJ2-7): DVKVTQSSRYLVKRTGEKVFLECVQDMDHENMFWYRQDPGLGLRLIYFSYDVKMKEKGDIPEGYSVSREKKERFSLILESASTNQTSMYLCASSLPSGEPSYEQYFGPGTRLTVT.

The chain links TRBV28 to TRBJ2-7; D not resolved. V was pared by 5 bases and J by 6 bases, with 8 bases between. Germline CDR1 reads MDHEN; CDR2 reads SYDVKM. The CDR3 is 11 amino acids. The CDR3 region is CASSASSEQYF. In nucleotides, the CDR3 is TGTGCCAGCAGTGCCTCAAGCGAGCAGTACTTC.

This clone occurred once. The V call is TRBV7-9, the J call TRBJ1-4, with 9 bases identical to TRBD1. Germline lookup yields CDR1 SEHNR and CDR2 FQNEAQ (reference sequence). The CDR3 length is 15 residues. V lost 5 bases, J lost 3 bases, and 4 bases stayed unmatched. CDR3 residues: CASSLQGASNEKLFF. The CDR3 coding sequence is TGTGCCAGCAGCCTACAGGGGGCTTCTAATGAAAAACTGTTTTTT.

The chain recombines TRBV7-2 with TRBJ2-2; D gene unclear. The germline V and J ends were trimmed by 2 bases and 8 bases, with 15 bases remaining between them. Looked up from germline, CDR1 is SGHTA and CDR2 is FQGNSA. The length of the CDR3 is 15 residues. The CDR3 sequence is CASSLLQPGSGELFF. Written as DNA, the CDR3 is TGTGCCAGCAGCTTACTCCAGCCCGGAAGTGGGGAGCTGTTTTTT.

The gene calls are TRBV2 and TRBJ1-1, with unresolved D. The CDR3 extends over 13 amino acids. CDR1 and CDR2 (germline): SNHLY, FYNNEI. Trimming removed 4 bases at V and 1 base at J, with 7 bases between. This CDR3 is CASSVEPNTEAFF. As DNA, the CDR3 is TGTGCCAGCAGTGTTGAGCCGAACACTGAAGCTTTCTTT.

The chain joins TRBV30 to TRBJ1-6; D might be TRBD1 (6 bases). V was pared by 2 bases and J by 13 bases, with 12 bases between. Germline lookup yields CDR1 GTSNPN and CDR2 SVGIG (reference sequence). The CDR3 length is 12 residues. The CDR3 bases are TGTGCCTGGAGTACCGGGACAACGCCCCTCCACTTT. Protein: CAWSTGTTPLHF.

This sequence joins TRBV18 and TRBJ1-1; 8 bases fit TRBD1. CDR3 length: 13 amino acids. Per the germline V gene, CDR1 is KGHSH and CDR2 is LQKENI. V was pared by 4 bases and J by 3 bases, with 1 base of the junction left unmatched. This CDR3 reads CASSLDRDTEAFF. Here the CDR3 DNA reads TGTGCCAGCTCACTGGACAGGGACACTGAAGCTTTCTTT.

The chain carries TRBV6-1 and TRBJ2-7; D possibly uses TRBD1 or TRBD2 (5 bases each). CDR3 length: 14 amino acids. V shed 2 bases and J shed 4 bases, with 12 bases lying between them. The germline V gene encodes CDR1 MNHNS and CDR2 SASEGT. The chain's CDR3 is CASSERGRTYEQYF. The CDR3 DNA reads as TGTGCCAGCAGTGAAAGGGGACGGACTTACGAGCAGTACTTC.

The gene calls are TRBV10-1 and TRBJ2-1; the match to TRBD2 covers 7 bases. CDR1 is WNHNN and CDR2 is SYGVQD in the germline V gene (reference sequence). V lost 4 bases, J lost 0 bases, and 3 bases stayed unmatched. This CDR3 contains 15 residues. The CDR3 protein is CASSAAGVSYNEQFF. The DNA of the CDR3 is TGCGCCAGCAGTGCGGCGGGGGTCTCCTACAATGAGCAGTTCTTC.

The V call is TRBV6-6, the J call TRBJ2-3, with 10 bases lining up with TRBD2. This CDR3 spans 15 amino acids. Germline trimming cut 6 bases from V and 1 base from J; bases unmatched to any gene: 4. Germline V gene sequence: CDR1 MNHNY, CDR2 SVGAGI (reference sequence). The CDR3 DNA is TGTGCCAGCAGAAACGGACTAGCGGGCACAGATACGCAGTATTTT. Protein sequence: CASRNGLAGTDTQYF.

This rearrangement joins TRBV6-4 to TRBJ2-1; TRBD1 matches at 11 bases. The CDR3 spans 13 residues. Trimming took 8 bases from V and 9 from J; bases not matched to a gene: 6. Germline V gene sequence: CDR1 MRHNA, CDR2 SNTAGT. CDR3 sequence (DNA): TGTGCCAGCGGGACAGGGGGTCGGCGTGAGCAGTTCTTC. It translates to CASGTGGRREQFF.